This T cell receptor beta chain stems from a study of blood T cell repertoires in COVID-19. Study-level information: Some COVID-19 samples were acute and others convalescent; all came from the United States, Italy and Spain. PBMCs, B-cell-depleted T cells, or T cells provided the cDNA or gDNA that made up the material.

V shed 4 bases and J shed 0 bases, with 9 bases lying between them. Germline V gives CDR1 GTSNPN, CDR2 SVGIG (reference sequence). The CDR3 has 13 amino acids. In the study's own analysis: Counts of nucleated cells, estimated from reference gene primer amplification, were obtained. Measured with immunoSEQ multiplex PCR; TCRdb has only the in-frame clones, and not every one. V and J calls and clone size come straight from that table; D and trimming were deduced from the DNA. The sample holds about 66,000 clones, approximately 90% seen once. The chain carries TRBV30 and TRBJ1-1, with D perhaps TRBD1 (6 bases). The sequence was obtained from a woman in her 70s with acute or convalescent COVID-19. Sequenced sample: peripheral blood. The CDR3 DNA sequence: TGTGCCTGGACAGGGGTTATGAACACTGAAGCTTTCTTT. Amino acids: CAWTGVMNTEAFF.